Sequencing of this T cell receptor (beta chain) was carried out in a study of monozygotic twins with inflammatory bowel disease. General study points: Especially with disease activity, IBD patients shared fewer clonotypes with others than healthy twins did. For IBD, no single strong associated signal or clonotype was supported.

On this clonotype: Its antigen is currently unknown.

The CDR3 sequence is 17 residues long. The authors drew roughly 2.5 ml of blood from each donor. Template switching incorporated UMIs with a 6-nucleotide sample barcode. TCRdb re-called the 5' RACE reads and shows each CDR3 protein once, DNA omitted. This listing includes about 160,000 distinct CDR3 sequences. This clonotype originated in a human donor with ulcerative colitis or Crohn's disease, or a healthy co-twin of an affected twin (not recorded which). The chain couples TRBV12-3 or TRBV12-4 to TRBJ2-7. Sequenced: blood. The CDR3 loop is CASSSSMPDRGAYEQYF.